One sample yielded the 3 T cell receptor beta chains listed below, sequenced in a study of T cell responses to AZD1222 COVID-19 vaccine. Sequencing used immunoSEQ multiplex PCR; TCRdb keeps in-frame clones, though not all of them. The sample consists of approximately 88,000 clones, 92% of them appearing once. The sequences come from peripheral blood, collected on day 0 of AZD1222 vaccination. The receptors derive from an adult in good health.

This chain's CDR3 is CASSLLSGRGDEQYF. In DNA, the CDR3 is TGTGCCAGCAGCTTACTTTCCGGGAGAGGTGACGAGCAGTACTTC. The chain carries TRBV7-9 and TRBJ2-7; weak D call: TRBD2 (6 bases). The germline gives CDR1 SEHNR, CDR2 FQNEAQ (reference sequence). The V end was cut by 2 bases, the J end by 5 bases, with 16 bases between. The CDR3 runs to 15 residues. Full variable domain (missing parts from reference TRBV7-9 and TRBJ2-7): DTGVSQNPRHKITKRGQNVTFRCDPISEHNRLYWYRQTLGQGPEFLTYFQNEAQLEKSRLLSDRFSAERPKGSFSTLEIQRTEQGDSAMYLCASSLLSGRGDEQYFGPGTRLTVT.

This clone was picked up a small number of times. The V gene is TRBV5-6, the J gene TRBJ1-2, with 8 bases lining up with TRBD1. The CDR3 totals 13 residues. The J segment lost 8 bases and the V segment lost 2 bases, leaving 5 bases of the junction unmatched. CDR1 SGHDT and CDR2 YYEEEE come from the germline V gene. The CDR3 DNA follows: TGTGCCAGCAGCTTAGAGGACAGGGACGGCTACACCTTC. This gives the protein CASSLEDRDGYTF.

The gene calls are TRBV10-2 and TRBJ2-2; D gene unclear. CDR1 and CDR2 (germline): WSHSY, SAAADI. The CDR3 loop spans 13 amino acids. Deletions cut 3 bases from V and 2 bases from J, with 4 bases between. The CDR3 sequence is CASSDYNTGELFF. CDR3 nucleotide sequence: TGCGCCAGCAGTGATTATAACACCGGGGAGCTGTTTTTT.